The 26 T cell receptor beta chains below were found in one sample sequenced in a study of OX40 agonist ivuxolimab in advanced cancers. TCRdb's table, derived via immunoSEQ multiplex PCR, lists solely in-frame clones and lacks some. This sample has about 64,000 clones, with roughly nine tenths found just once. Sequencing was performed on CD4+ or CD8+ T cells sorted from blood, taken in a trial of the OX40 agonist ivuxolimab. These receptors originate from an adult with an advanced solid tumor such as melanoma, head and neck, liver or kidney cancer.

This CDR3 is CASSSPGQGALDGYTF. The DNA of the CDR3 is TGTGCCAGCAGTTCCCCGGGACAGGGGGCGCTTGATGGCTACACCTTC. The V call is TRBV27, the J call TRBJ1-2, with 12 nucleotides matching TRBD1. The CDR3 has 16 amino acids. V shed 4 bases, J shed 6 bases, and the junction held 9 bases outside the gene matches. Germline CDR1 is MNHEY and CDR2 is SMNVEV (reference sequence).

By frequency in the sample, this clone is medium-sized. The rearrangement joins TRBV6-5 to TRBJ1-1; TRBD1 is a possible D gene (5 bases). Germline V gives CDR1 MNHEY, CDR2 SVGAGI. The CDR3 spans 13 residues. Deletions cut 7 bases from V and 1 base from J, with 10 bases between. CDR3 DNA sequence: TGTGCCAGCAAAGTGACAGAGAACACTGAAGCTTTCTTT. It translates to CASKVTENTEAFF.

In its sample, this clone was seen once. The CDR3 nucleotides read TGTGCCAGTAGTATGACAGGAACCCACAATGAGCAGTTCTTC. This gives the protein CASSMTGTHNEQFF. The chain uses TRBV19 and TRBJ2-1; D may be TRBD1 (6 bases). This CDR3 spans 14 amino acids. Germline V gives CDR1 LNHDA, CDR2 SQIVND (reference sequence). With 3 bases removed from V and 5 bases from J, the gap between germline ends came to 11 bases.

The J gene is TRBJ1-3, the V gene TRBV10-3; D is ambiguous. Germline V lookup: CDR1 ENHRY, CDR2 SYGVKD. V dropped 10 bases and J dropped 2 bases, with 9 bases sitting between them. The CDR3 extends over 12 amino acids. The CDR3 DNA reads TGTGCCACCGAGGGAGCTGGAAACACCATATATTTT. This codes for CATEGAGNTIYF.

This chain connects TRBV7-3 to TRBJ2-3, with a possible D match to TRBD2 (6 bases). There are 15 residues in the CDR3. Germline CDR1 reads SGHTA; CDR2 reads FQGTGA. Trimming stripped 5 bases from V and 0 bases from J, with 12 bases between. The CDR3 bases are TGTGCCAGCAGCCTCGGGACTGGCAGCACAGATACGCAGTATTTT. Residues: CASSLGTGSTDTQYF.

The genes are TRBV5-6 and TRBJ2-5; weak D call: TRBD2 (6 bases). The germline V gene encodes CDR1 SGHDT and CDR2 YYEEEE. The ends were cut back, 3 bases at V and 0 bases at J, with 6 bases in the middle. CDR3 length: 13 residues. CDR3 bases: TGTGCCAGCAGCTCGGGGGACCAAGAGACCCAGTACTTC. Its translation is CASSSGDQETQYF.

This clone came up a few times. The chain links TRBV4-1 to TRBJ1-6; TRBD1 agrees at 7 bases. The J segment lost 9 bases and the V segment lost 1 base, leaving 0 bases of the junction unmatched. The V gene's germline CDR1 is MGHRA and CDR2 YSYEKL. The CDR3 is 13 residues long. The CDR3 nucleotides are TGCGCCAGCAGCCAAGGACAGGGTTCACCCCTCCACTTT. Translating gives CASSQGQGSPLHF.

The rearrangement uses TRBV19 and TRBJ2-1, with TRBD2 matching over 12 bases. The CDR3 is 16 amino acids. Germline V CDR1 and CDR2: LNHDA, SQIVND (reference sequence). J lost 8 bases, V lost 3 bases, and 8 bases had no gene match. The CDR3 nucleotides read TGTGCCAGTAGTATTGGTTTTGGACTAGCGGGACATGAGCAGTTCTTC. Its translation: CASSIGFGLAGHEQFF.

V is TRBV11-2 and J is TRBJ1-5; TRBD1 aligns across 9 bases. Germline CDR1 and CDR2: SGHAT and FQNNGV. The CDR3 loop spans 15 amino acids. With 0 bases clipped from V and 11 bases from J, the junction kept 8 bases outside the gene matches. The CDR3 region has the DNA TGTGCCAGCAGCTTAGATTTTGGGGACAGGGACGCCCAGCATTTT. Translated, it gives CASSLDFGDRDAQHF.

The chain combines TRBV7-9 with TRBJ2-3, with D perhaps matching TRBD1 or TRBD2 (5 bases each). CDR1 is SEHNR, CDR2 FQNEAQ, per germline (reference sequence). The CDR3 length is 14 residues. Trimming took 1 base from V and 8 from J, leaving 13 bases between them. The CDR3 DNA follows: TGTGCCAGCAGCTTAGGGGACCAAAGCCGTACGCAGTATTTT. Amino acids: CASSLGDQSRTQYF.

J is TRBJ2-7 and V is TRBV27, with D possibly being TRBD2 (6 bases). Trimming removed 5 bases at V and 5 bases at J, with 22 bases between. Germline CDR1 reads MNHEY; CDR2 reads SMNVEV (reference sequence). This CDR3 spans 16 amino acids. The CDR3 DNA reads TGTGCCAGCAGTCCGACCCGATGGACTATAAGCCACGAGCAGTACTTC. It codes for CASSPTRWTISHEQYF.

CDR3 amino acids: CASSDTSDPAYEQYF. The DNA of the CDR3 is TGTGCCAGCAGCGACACTAGTGACCCGGCCTACGAGCAGTACTTC. The chain has TRBV9 and TRBJ2-7, with D possibly matching TRBD2 (5 bases). Germline values: CDR1 SGDLS, CDR2 YYNGEE. The CDR3 runs 15 residues. V was trimmed by 3 bases and J by 2 bases, leaving 15 bases between them. The full variable domain, completed using reference TRBV9 and TRBJ2-7, is DSGVTQTPKHLITATGQRVTLRCSPRSGDLSVYWYQQSLDQGLQFLIQYYNGEERAKGNILERFSAQQFPDLHSELNLSSLELGDSALYFCASSDTSDPAYEQYFGPGTRLTVT.

This clone has only one observation. The chain combines TRBV27 with TRBJ2-1; TRBD2 matches 8 bases. Trimming cost V 3 bases and J 4 bases; bases outside gene matches: 8. There are 16 residues in the CDR3. Germline loops: CDR1 MNHEY, CDR2 SMNVEV (reference sequence). The CDR3, as DNA: TGTGCCAGCAGTTTGGGGGCGGGAGGACCTTACAATGAGCAGTTCTTC. It codes for CASSLGAGGPYNEQFF.

The rearrangement links TRBV5-1 to TRBJ1-4; 8 nucleotides line up with TRBD1. This CDR3 is 14 amino acids long. Trimming at V came to 2 bases and at J to 8 bases, leaving 5 bases not matched to a gene. Germline CDR1 is SGHRS and CDR2 is YFSETQ. CDR3 in amino acids: CASSLGQGMEKLFF. CDR3 DNA: TGCGCCAGCAGCTTAGGACAGGGTATGGAAAAACTGTTTTTT. Combining the CDR3 with reference TRBV5-1 and TRBJ1-4 gives the whole variable domain KAGVTQTPRYLIKTRGQQVTLSCSPISGHRSVSWYQQTPGQGLQFLFEYFSETQRNKGNFPGRFSGRQFSNSRSEMNVSTLELGDSALYLCASSLGQGMEKLFFGSGTQLSVL.

The chain links TRBV2 to TRBJ2-7; no firm D call. Germline V gives CDR1 SNHLY, CDR2 FYNNEI. CDR3 length: 12 amino acids. The V end was cut by 8 bases, the J end by 1 base, with 9 bases between. In DNA, the CDR3 is TGTGCCAGCCTCCTGAGGTCCTACGAGCAGTACTTC. Its protein is CASLLRSYEQYF.

CDR3 bases: TGTGCCAGCACCACAGGGGACCACGAGCAGTACTTC. This sequence encodes CASTTGDHEQYF. V and J are TRBV6-1 and TRBJ2-7; 7 positions match TRBD1. There are 12 residues in the CDR3. From germline, CDR1 is MNHNS and CDR2 SASEGT. The J segment lost 5 bases and the V segment lost 7 bases, leaving 5 bases of the junction unmatched.

This CDR3 reads CAWDDGNQYDGYTF. DNA of the CDR3: TGTGCCTGGGACGACGGCAACCAGTATGATGGCTACACCTTC. The rearrangement uses TRBV30 and TRBJ1-2; D gene uncertain. Trimming cost V 5 bases and J 6 bases, with 19 bases left between them. Germline V gene sequence: CDR1 GTSNPN, CDR2 SVGIG (reference sequence). The CDR3 covers 14 residues.

V is TRBV27 and J is TRBJ1-5; D is undetermined. V lost 2 bases and J lost 0, with 8 bases in between. From germline, CDR1 is MNHEY and CDR2 SMNVEV (reference sequence). The CDR3 has 15 amino acids. CDR3 coding DNA: TGTGCCAGCAGTTTAACGGTCTATAGCAATCAGCCCCAGCATTTT. It codes for CASSLTVYSNQPQHF.

The chain is built from TRBV6-5 and TRBJ1-1; D is possibly TRBD1 (6 bases). The CDR3 runs to 15 residues. Germline V CDR1 and CDR2: MNHEY, SVGAGI. V lost 0 bases, J lost 3 bases, and 11 bases lay in between. The DNA of the CDR3 is TGTGCCAGCAGTTACTCGGGGGGCTGGGACACTGAAGCTTTCTTT. This codes for CASSYSGGWDTEAFF.

This clone appeared a single time. This sequence joins TRBV29-1 and TRBJ2-7; D is unclear. Germline CDR1 is SQVTM and CDR2 is ANQGSEA. V shed 4 bases and J shed 2 bases, with 9 bases lying between them. The CDR3 length is 12 residues. CDR3 bases: TGCAGCGTTGCTTCCGGCGCCTACGAGCAGTACTTC. The encoded protein is CSVASGAYEQYF.

The rearrangement links TRBV2 to TRBJ1-4; D perhaps matches TRBD1 (5 bases). The CDR3 consists of 14 residues. The ends were cut back, 4 bases at V and 6 bases at J, with 12 bases in the middle. Germline values: CDR1 SNHLY, CDR2 FYNNEI. CDR3 sequence: CASSAEGPYEKLFF. The DNA of the CDR3 is TGTGCCAGCAGTGCGGAGGGGCCTTATGAAAAACTGTTTTTT.

This clone was seen a single time. The chain uses TRBV7-9 and TRBJ2-6, with D unresolved. V shed 5 bases and J shed 4 bases, with 6 bases lying between them. The CDR3 extends over 13 amino acids. Germline assignment: CDR1 SEHNR and CDR2 FQNEAQ (reference sequence). The CDR3 sequence is CASSPVGANVLTF. CDR3 nucleotide sequence: TGTGCCAGCAGCCCCGTGGGGGCCAACGTCCTGACTTTC.

The chain is built from TRBV5-6 and TRBJ1-1; unclear D gene. This CDR3 region has 12 residues. Germline V lookup: CDR1 SGHDT, CDR2 YYEEEE. V was pared by 3 bases and J by 5 bases, with 8 bases between. The CDR3: CASSWAGTEAFF. CDR3 DNA sequence: TGTGCCAGCAGCTGGGCGGGGACTGAAGCTTTCTTT.

The chain employs TRBV11-2 and TRBJ1-5; TRBD1 matches at 7 bases. The junction had 1 base not matched to a gene; V was cut back by 5 bases and J by 0 bases. Germline loops: CDR1 SGHAT, CDR2 FQNNGV. The CDR3 covers 14 residues. CDR3 in DNA: TGTGCCAGCAGCCAGGGGGTTAGCAATCAGCCCCAGCATTTT. Residues: CASSQGVSNQPQHF.

The chain joins TRBV7-2 to TRBJ1-1; D gene uncertain. V lost 5 bases and J lost 7, with 11 bases in between. The germline V gene encodes CDR1 SGHTA and CDR2 FQGNSA. The CDR3 consists of 12 residues. In DNA, the CDR3 is TGTGCCAGCAGCCAGAGGGCGTTTGAAGCTTTCTTT. Translated, it gives CASSQRAFEAFF.

In this sample, this clone turned up once. This chain links TRBV6-5 with TRBJ1-1; 8 bases map to TRBD1. Germline V lookup: CDR1 MNHEY, CDR2 SVGAGI. V shed 4 bases, J shed 1 base, and the junction held 2 bases outside the gene matches. CDR3 length equals 14 residues. The CDR3 sequence: CASSSGTGNTEAFF. In DNA form, the CDR3 reads TGTGCCAGCAGTTCCGGGACAGGGAACACTGAAGCTTTCTTT.